Each of the 7 T cell receptor beta chains below was sequenced from the same sample in a study of PD-1 blockade in classical Hodgkin lymphoma. Using immunoSEQ multiplex PCR, the repertoire was profiled, and TCRdb retains in-frame clones only, with some absent. Found here are 46,000 or so clones, around nine tenths of them singletons; the top ten hold just over 9%. There was relapse after autologous stem cell transplantation in every patient, and there was variation in brentuximab vedotin exposure. The starting material was peripheral blood mononuclear cells (PBMCs), obtained at baseline. All receptors derive from a human donor with classical Hodgkin lymphoma.

A single count supports this clone. J is TRBJ2-3 and V is TRBV27, with 13 bases that match TRBD2. The length of the CDR3 is 16 residues. The V gene's germline CDR1 is MNHEY and CDR2 SMNVEV (reference sequence). The trim removed 5 bases at V and 7 bases at J, leaving 9 bases unmatched. CDR3 region: CASSTRTSGSSNTQYF. The CDR3 coding sequence is TGTGCCAGCAGTACCCGGACTAGCGGGAGCTCAAATACGCAGTATTTT.

The rearrangement uses TRBV9 and TRBJ2-7; 8 bases are shared with TRBD2. This CDR3 has 14 residues. Germline values: CDR1 SGDLS, CDR2 YYNGEE. Trimming removed 0 bases from V and 6 bases from J; junction bases left unmatched: 5. The CDR3 reads CASSVAGGPGEQYF. CDR3 sequence (DNA): TGTGCCAGCAGCGTAGCGGGAGGGCCGGGCGAGCAGTACTTC.

This chain joins TRBV19 and TRBJ2-1; D might be TRBD2 (5 bases). The CDR3 is made up of 14 amino acids. The germline CDR1 and CDR2 sequences are LNHDA and SQIVND (reference sequence). V gave up 1 base and J gave up 8 bases, with 12 bases separating them. The CDR3 loop reads CASSIVSSSDEQFF. The CDR3 nucleotides are TGTGCCAGTAGTATAGTATCTAGCAGCGATGAGCAGTTCTTC. Full variable domain (remainder filled in from reference TRBV19 and TRBJ2-1): DGGITQSPKYLFRKEGQNVTLSCEQNLNHDAMYWYRQDPGQGLRLIYYSQIVNDFQKGDIAEGYSVSREKKESFPLTVTSAQKNPTAFYLCASSIVSSSDEQFFGPGTRLTVL.

The genes are TRBV29-1 and TRBJ2-5; 7 nucleotides line up with TRBD1. The germline gives CDR1 SQVTM, CDR2 ANQGSEA. V was clipped by 6 bases and J by 1 base; unmatched bases: 8. The CDR3 contains 14 residues. CDR3 in DNA: TGCAGCGTCCTCCGGACAGGTCTCCAAGAGACCCAGTACTTC. Protein product: CSVLRTGLQETQYF.

The chain combines TRBV7-3 with TRBJ1-2; TRBD1 matches at 9 bases. Germline CDR1 is SGHTA and CDR2 is FQGTGA. Unmatched junction bases numbered 4, after V lost 6 bases and J lost 2 bases. The CDR3 runs to 14 residues. The CDR3 here is CASSKTGGNYGYTF. CDR3 sequence (DNA): TGTGCCAGCAGTAAAACAGGGGGCAACTATGGCTACACCTTC.

V and J are TRBV5-6 and TRBJ2-7; the D gene is possibly TRBD1 (6 bases). This CDR3 is built from 13 residues. Germline CDR1 is SGHDT and CDR2 is YYEEEE. Trimming removed 4 bases from V and 3 bases from J, with 11 bases in between. CDR3 amino acids: CASSRTDSYEQYF. CDR3 DNA: TGTGCCAGCAGCCGGACGGACAGCTACGAGCAGTACTTC. Full variable domain (rest looked up from reference TRBV5-6 and TRBJ2-7): DAGVTQSPTHLIKTRGQQVTLRCSPKSGHDTVSWYQQALGQGPQFIFQYYEEEERQRGNFPDRFSGHQFPNYSSELNVNALLLGDSALYLCASSRTDSYEQYFGPGTRLTVT.

Only one count was recorded for this clone. Mismatch with germline at one junction end may stem from a read error. J is TRBJ2-5 and V is TRBV7-7; D unresolved. Germline CDR1 and CDR2: SSHAT and FNYEAQ (reference sequence). The length of the CDR3 is 13 residues. DNA for the CDR3: TGTGCTAGCAGCTTAGATTACCAAGAGACCCAGTACTTC. Translated, it gives CASSLDYQETQYF.